This T cell receptor (beta chain) comes out of a study of OX40 agonist ivuxolimab in advanced cancers. Study-level background: All patients had ivuxolimab intravenously every 2 weeks at 0.01 to 10 mg/kg. Under the entry rules, prior anti-PD-1, anti-PD-L1 or anti-CTLA-4 therapy was allowed, and 40% had some.

This CDR3 is 15 amino acids long. The germline V and J ends were trimmed by 0 bases and 1 base, with 10 bases remaining between them. Per the germline V gene, CDR1 is SGDLS and CDR2 is YYNGEE. Repertoires were generated with immunoSEQ multiplex PCR, while TCRdb's copy carries only in-frame clones and drops some. Of 55,000 to 85,000 clones detected, 80% to 95% appear once; the ten largest clones hold around 7.3%. Study conclusions and caveats: CD8+ T cells averaged more expanded clones than CD4+.

For this clone: The antigen is not known.

The sample in question was CD4+ or CD8+ T cells sorted from blood, obtained in a trial of the OX40 agonist ivuxolimab. The chain links TRBV9 to TRBJ1-1; the D is unclear. This receptor was identified in an adult with an advanced solid tumor such as melanoma, head and neck, liver or kidney cancer. CDR3 bases: TGTGCCAGCAGCGTAGGTATCTCCACGAACACTGAAGCTTTCTTT. Translation: CASSVGISTNTEAFF.